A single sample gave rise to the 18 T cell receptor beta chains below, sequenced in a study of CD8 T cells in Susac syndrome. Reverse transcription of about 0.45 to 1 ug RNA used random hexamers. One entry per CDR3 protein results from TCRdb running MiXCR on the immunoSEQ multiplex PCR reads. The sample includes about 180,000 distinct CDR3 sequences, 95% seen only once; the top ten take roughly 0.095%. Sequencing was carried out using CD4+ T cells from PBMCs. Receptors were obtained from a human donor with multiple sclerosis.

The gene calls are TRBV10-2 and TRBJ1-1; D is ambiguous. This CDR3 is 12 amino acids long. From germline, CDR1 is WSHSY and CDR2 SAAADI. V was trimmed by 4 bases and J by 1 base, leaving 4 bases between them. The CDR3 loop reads CASSVQNTEAFF. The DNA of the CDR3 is TGCGCCAGCAGTGTCCAGAACACTGAAGCTTTCTTT.

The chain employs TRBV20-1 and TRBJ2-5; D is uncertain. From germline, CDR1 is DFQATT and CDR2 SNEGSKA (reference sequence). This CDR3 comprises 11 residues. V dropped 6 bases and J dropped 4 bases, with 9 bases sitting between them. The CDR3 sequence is CSATIIETQYF. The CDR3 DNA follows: TGCAGTGCCACGATCATAGAGACCCAGTACTTC.

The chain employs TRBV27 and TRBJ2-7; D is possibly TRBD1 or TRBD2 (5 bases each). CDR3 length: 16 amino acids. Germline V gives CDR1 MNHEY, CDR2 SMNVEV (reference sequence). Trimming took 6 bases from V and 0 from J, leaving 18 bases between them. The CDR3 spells CASRSLEGPSSYEQYF. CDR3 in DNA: TGTGCCAGCAGGAGTTTAGAGGGACCGAGCTCCTACGAGCAGTACTTC.

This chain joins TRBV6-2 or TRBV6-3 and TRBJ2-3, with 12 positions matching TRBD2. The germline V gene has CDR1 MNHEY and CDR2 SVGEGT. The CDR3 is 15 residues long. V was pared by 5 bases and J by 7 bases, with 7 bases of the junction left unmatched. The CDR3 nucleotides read TGTGCCAGCAGTCAACTAGCGGGGGGAGATAATACGCAGTATTTT. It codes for CASSQLAGGDNTQYF.

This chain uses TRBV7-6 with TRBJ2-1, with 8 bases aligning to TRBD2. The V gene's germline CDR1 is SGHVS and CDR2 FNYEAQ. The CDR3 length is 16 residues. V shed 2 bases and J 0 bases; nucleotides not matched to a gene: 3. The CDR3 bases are TGTGCCAGCAGCTTAATCCTAGCGGGCTCCTACAATGAGCAGTTCTTC. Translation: CASSLILAGSYNEQFF.

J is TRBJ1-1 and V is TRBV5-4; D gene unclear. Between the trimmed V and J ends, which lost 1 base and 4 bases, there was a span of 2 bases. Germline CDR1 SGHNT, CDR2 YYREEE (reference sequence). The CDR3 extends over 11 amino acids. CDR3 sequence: CASSLSTEAFF. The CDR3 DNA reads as TGTGCCAGCAGCTTGAGCACTGAAGCTTTCTTT.

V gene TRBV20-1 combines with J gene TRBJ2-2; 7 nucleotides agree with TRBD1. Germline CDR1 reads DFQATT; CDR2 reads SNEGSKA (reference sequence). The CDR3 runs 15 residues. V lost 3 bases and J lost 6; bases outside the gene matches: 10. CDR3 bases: TGCAGTGCTAGTCCGTCAGGGGGATATGCCGGGGAGCTGTTTTTT. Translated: CSASPSGGYAGELFF.

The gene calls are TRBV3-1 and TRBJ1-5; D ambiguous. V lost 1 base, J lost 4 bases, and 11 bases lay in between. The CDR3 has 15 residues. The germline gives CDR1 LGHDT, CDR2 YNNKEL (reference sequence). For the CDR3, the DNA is TGTGCCAGCAGCCAAGGACCACTAACAAATCAGCCCCAGCATTTT. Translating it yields CASSQGPLTNQPQHF. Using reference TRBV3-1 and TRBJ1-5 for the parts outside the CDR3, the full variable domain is DTAVSQTPKYLVTQMGNDKSIKCEQNLGHDTMYWYKQDSKKFLKIMFSYNNKELIINETVPNRFSPKSPDKAHLNLHINSLELGDSAVYFCASSQGPLTNQPQHFGDGTRLSIL.

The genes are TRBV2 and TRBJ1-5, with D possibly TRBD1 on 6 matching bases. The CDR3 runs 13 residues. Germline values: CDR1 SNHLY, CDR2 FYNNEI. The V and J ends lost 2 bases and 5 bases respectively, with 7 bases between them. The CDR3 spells CASSENRDQPQHF. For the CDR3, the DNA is TGTGCCAGCAGTGAAAACAGGGATCAGCCCCAGCATTTT.

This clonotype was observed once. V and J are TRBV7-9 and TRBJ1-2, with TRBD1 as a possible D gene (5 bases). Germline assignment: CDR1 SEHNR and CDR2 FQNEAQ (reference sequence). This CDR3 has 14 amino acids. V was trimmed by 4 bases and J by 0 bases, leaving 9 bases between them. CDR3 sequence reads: CASSSREANYGYTF. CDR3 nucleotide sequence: TGTGCCAGCAGCTCCAGGGAGGCTAACTATGGCTACACCTTC.

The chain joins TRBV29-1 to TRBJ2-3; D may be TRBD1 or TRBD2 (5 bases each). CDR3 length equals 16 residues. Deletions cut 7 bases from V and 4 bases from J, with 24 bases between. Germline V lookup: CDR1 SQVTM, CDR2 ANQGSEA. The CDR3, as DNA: TGCAGCGCCGAGGGGCAAATATGGGGGAGCGCAGATACGCAGTATTTT. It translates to CSAEGQIWGSADTQYF.

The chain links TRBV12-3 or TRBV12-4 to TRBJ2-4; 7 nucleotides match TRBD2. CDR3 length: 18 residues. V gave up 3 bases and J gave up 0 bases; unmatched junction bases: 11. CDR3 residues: CASSFGGGLNLAKNIQYF. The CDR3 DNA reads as TGTGCCAGCAGTTTTGGCGGGGGACTGAACCTAGCCAAAAACATTCAGTACTTC.

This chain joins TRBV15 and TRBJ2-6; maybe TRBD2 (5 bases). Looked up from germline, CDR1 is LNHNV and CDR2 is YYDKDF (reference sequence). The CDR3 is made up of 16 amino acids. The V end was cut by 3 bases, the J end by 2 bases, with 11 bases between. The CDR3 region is CATSRRADPGANVLTF. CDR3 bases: TGTGCCACCAGCAGGCGGGCGGACCCTGGGGCCAACGTCCTGACTTTC.

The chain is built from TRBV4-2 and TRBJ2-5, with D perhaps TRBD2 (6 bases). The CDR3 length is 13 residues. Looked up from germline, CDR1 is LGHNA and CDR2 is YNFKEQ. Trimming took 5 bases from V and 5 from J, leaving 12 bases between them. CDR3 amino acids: CASSNGREETQYF. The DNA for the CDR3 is TGTGCCAGCAGCAACGGCCGGGAGGAGACCCAGTACTTC.

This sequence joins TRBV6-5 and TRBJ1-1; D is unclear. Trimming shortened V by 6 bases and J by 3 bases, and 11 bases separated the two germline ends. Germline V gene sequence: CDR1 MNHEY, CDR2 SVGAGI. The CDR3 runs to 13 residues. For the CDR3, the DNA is TGTGCCAGCAGCGAAGTCGGAGACACTGAAGCTTTCTTT. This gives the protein CASSEVGDTEAFF.

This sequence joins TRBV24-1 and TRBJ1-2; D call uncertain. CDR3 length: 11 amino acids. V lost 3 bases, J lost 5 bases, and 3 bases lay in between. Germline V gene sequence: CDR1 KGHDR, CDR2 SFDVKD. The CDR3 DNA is TGTGCCACCAGTGATGTATATGGCTACACCTTC. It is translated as CATSDVYGYTF.

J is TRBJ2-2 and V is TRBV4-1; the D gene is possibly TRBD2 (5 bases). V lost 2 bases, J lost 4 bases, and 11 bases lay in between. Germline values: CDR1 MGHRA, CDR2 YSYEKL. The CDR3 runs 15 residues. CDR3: CASSQSGLGTGELFF. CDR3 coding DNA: TGCGCCAGCAGCCAATCGGGGTTGGGCACCGGGGAGCTGTTTTTT.

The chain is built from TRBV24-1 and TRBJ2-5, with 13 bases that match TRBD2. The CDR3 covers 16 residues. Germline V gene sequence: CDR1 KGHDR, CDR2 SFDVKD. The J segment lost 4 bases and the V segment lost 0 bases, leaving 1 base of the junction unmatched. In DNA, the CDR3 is TGTGCCACCAGTGATTTGCGGACTAGCGGGGGAGAGACCCAGTACTTC. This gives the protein CATSDLRTSGGETQYF.